This T cell receptor beta chain is drawn from a study of OX40 agonist ivuxolimab in advanced cancers. Background on the study: Patients assigned to dose escalation were diagnosed with hepatocellular carcinoma, melanoma, renal cell or head and neck cancer.

Measured with immunoSEQ multiplex PCR; TCRdb has only the in-frame clones, and not every one. Of roughly 91,000 clones detected, approximately 90% appear once; the ten largest clones hold less than 1%. Blood was sampled at baseline, cycle 4 day 1, and cycle 7 day 1. Trimming took 3 bases from V and 7 from J, leaving 9 bases between them. Germline V gene sequence: CDR1 SGHNT, CDR2 YENEEA. The length of the CDR3 is 13 residues. The sequenced sample was CD4+ or CD8+ T cells sorted from blood, obtained in a trial of the OX40 agonist ivuxolimab. The TCR comes from an adult with an advanced solid tumor such as melanoma, head and neck, liver or kidney cancer. This chain uses TRBV11-3 with TRBJ2-2, with no clear D. CDR3 residues: CASSFTALGELFF. For the CDR3, the DNA is TGTGCCAGCAGCTTCACCGCCCTCGGGGAGCTGTTTTTT. The full variable domain, its missing parts supplied by reference TRBV11-3 and TRBJ2-2, is EAGVVQSPRYKIIEKKQPVAFWCNPISGHNTLYWYLQNLGQGPELLIRYENEEAVDDSQLPKDRFSAERLKGVDSTLKIQPAELGDSAVYLCASSFTALGELFFGEGSRLTVL.